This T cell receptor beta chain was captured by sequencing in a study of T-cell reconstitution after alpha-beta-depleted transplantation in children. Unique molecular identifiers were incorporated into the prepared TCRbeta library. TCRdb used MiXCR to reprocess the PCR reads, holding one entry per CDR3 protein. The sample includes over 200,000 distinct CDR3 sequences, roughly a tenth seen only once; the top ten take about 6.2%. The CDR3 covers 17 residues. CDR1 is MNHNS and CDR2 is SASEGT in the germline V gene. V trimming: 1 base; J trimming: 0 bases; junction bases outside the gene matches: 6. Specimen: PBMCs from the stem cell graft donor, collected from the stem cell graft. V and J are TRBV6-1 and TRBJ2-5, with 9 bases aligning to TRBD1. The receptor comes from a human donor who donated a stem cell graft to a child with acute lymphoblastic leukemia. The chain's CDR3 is CASSEDRGHLYQETQYF. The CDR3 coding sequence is TGTGCCAGCAGTGAAGACAGGGGGCACTTGTACCAAGAGACCCAGTACTTC.